One sample yielded the 30 T cell receptor beta chains listed below, sequenced in a study of blood T cell repertoires in COVID-19. Assay used: immunoSEQ multiplex PCR; TCRdb lists only in-frame clones, some missing. The sample records 20,000 to 30,000 clones, about 89% being singletons. Input material: peripheral blood. These receptors were collected from a man in his sixties or seventies with COVID-19, enrolled during active disease.

The chain couples TRBV19 to TRBJ2-7, with TRBD1 matching over 9 bases. The CDR3 spans 15 residues. Germline V gene data show CDR1 as LNHDA and CDR2 as SQIVND (reference sequence). The trim removed 5 bases at V and 0 bases at J, leaving 5 bases unmatched. In nucleotides, the CDR3 is TGTGCCAGTAGTGACGGGACAGGGAGCTCCTACGAGCAGTACTTC. It yields the protein CASSDGTGSSYEQYF.

V usage is TRBV7-6 and J usage is TRBJ2-5; 9 nucleotides align to TRBD1. Trimming cost V 8 bases and J 5 bases; bases outside gene matches: 12. CDR1 is SGHVS and CDR2 is FNYEAQ in the germline V gene. The CDR3 runs 15 residues. This CDR3 reads CASGGGQGSWETQYF. The CDR3 region has the DNA TGTGCCAGCGGTGGTGGACAGGGGTCTTGGGAGACCCAGTACTTC.

The chain carries TRBV4-2 and TRBJ2-3, with D tentatively TRBD2 (5 bases). The CDR3 sequence is 15 residues long. Germline V gene sequence: CDR1 LGHNA, CDR2 YNFKEQ. V lost 1 base to trimming and J lost 0 bases, with 8 bases between them. The DNA of the CDR3 is TGTGCCAGCAGCCAAGTAGCGTCGAGCACAGATACGCAGTATTTT. As protein: CASSQVASSTDTQYF.

V gene TRBV13 combines with J gene TRBJ1-2; 10 positions match TRBD1. CDR3 size: 14 residues. Trimming took 3 bases from V and 7 from J; bases not matched to a gene: 5. The germline V gene encodes CDR1 PRHDT and CDR2 FYEKMQ (reference sequence). The CDR3 DNA reads TGTGCCAGCAGCTTTGACAGGGGGCAGCGTGGCTACACCTTC. Protein product: CASSFDRGQRGYTF.

The rearrangement uses TRBV18 and TRBJ2-3; possibly TRBD2 for D (5 bases). Trimming took off 3 bases at V and 1 base at J, with 8 bases between the two ends. The germline CDR1 and CDR2 sequences are KGHSH and LQKENI. This CDR3 contains 14 residues. The CDR3 coding sequence is TGTGCCAGCTCACCCCCCGGGGGCACAGATACGCAGTATTTT. The encoded protein is CASSPPGGTDTQYF.

The V and J genes are TRBV5-1 and TRBJ1-1; possible D gene TRBD1, 5 bases. Germline values: CDR1 SGHRS, CDR2 YFSETQ. This CDR3 is 13 amino acids long. V was shortened by 7 bases and J by 1 base, with 11 bases between the two germline ends. CDR3 in amino acids: CASYRMENTEAFF. The CDR3, as DNA: TGCGCCAGCTACAGGATGGAGAACACTGAAGCTTTCTTT.

The CDR3 loop is CASSLDRALRRETQYF. The CDR3, as DNA: TGTGCCAGCAGTTTGGACAGGGCACTACGTCGAGAGACCCAGTACTTC. This chain links TRBV6-2 or TRBV6-3 with TRBJ2-5; 8 nucleotides line up with TRBD1. This CDR3 has 16 residues. Germline V gene sequence: CDR1 MNHEY, CDR2 SVGEGT. Unmatched junction bases numbered 11, after V lost 4 bases and J lost 4 bases.

The chain carries TRBV6-5 and TRBJ2-7, with D tentatively TRBD1 (6 bases). V was cut by 6 bases and J by 6 bases, with 21 bases left in between. This CDR3 has 15 residues. Germline V lookup: CDR1 MNHEY, CDR2 SVGAGI. The DNA for the CDR3 is TGTGCCAGCAGAGCCGCCGGGACATTATCAGGCGAGCAGTACTTC. Its protein is CASRAAGTLSGEQYF.

This sequence joins TRBV29-1 and TRBJ2-3, with 8 nucleotides matching TRBD1. Germline V gene data show CDR1 as SQVTM and CDR2 as ANQGSEA. The CDR3 sequence is 14 residues long. With V trimmed by 4 bases and J by 4 bases, 7 bases remained unmatched. CDR3: CSVGGQGVADTQYF. CDR3 bases: TGCAGCGTTGGTGGACAGGGTGTGGCAGATACGCAGTATTTT.

The rearrangement joins TRBV27 to TRBJ1-1, with a possible D match to TRBD1 (6 bases). The germline V gene has CDR1 MNHEY and CDR2 SMNVEV (reference sequence). The CDR3 covers 14 residues. The germline V and J ends were trimmed by 5 bases and 5 bases, with 15 bases remaining between them. CDR3: CASSPQGWGTEAFF. Here the CDR3 DNA reads TGTGCCAGCAGTCCTCAGGGGTGGGGGACTGAAGCTTTCTTT.

The CDR3 is CASSDIRQGAVGELFF. CDR3 nucleotides: TGCGCCAGCAGTGATATCCGGCAGGGGGCTGTCGGGGAGCTGTTTTTT. V is TRBV10-1 and J is TRBJ2-2; 8 bases are shared with TRBD1. The CDR3 length is 16 residues. Trimming cost V 3 bases and J 7 bases; bases outside gene matches: 10. In germline, CDR1 is WNHNN, CDR2 SYGVQD (reference sequence).

This clone occurred a few times. The rearrangement links TRBV6-5 to TRBJ2-1, with 7 bases that match TRBD2. The CDR3 consists of 16 residues. Germline V lookup: CDR1 MNHEY, CDR2 SVGAGI. The trim removed 0 bases at V and 9 bases at J, leaving 11 bases unmatched. CDR3 nucleotide sequence: TGTGCCAGCAGTTACTCCGCGGGAGATTGGTTGAGTGAGCAGTTCTTC. It codes for CASSYSAGDWLSEQFF.

The gene calls are TRBV5-6 and TRBJ2-3; the D is unclear. Germline values: CDR1 SGHDT, CDR2 YYEEEE. V was pared by 1 base and J by 6 bases, with 9 bases between. The CDR3 is made up of 13 amino acids. CDR3 coding DNA: TGTGCCAGCAGCTTGTCGGGTAGGGATACGCAGTATTTT. This gives the protein CASSLSGRDTQYF.

The chain combines TRBV5-4 with TRBJ1-1, with D tentatively TRBD1 (6 bases). V dropped 5 bases and J dropped 1 base, with 12 bases sitting between them. The CDR3 is 14 residues long. Per germline, CDR1 SGHNT and CDR2 YYREEE (reference sequence). CDR3 residues: CASRKGERNTEAFF. The CDR3 coding sequence is TGTGCCAGCAGAAAGGGGGAGAGGAACACTGAAGCTTTCTTT.

This rearrangement joins TRBV7-9 to TRBJ2-1, with 11 bases fitting TRBD1. J gave up 6 bases and V 6 bases, and 10 bases lay outside the gene matches. From germline, CDR1 is SEHNR and CDR2 FQNEAQ (reference sequence). CDR3 length: 16 amino acids. CDR3 residues: CASSHQFGTGGNEQFF. The CDR3 region has the DNA TGTGCCAGCAGTCACCAATTCGGGACAGGGGGCAATGAGCAGTTCTTC. The whole variable domain, remainder taken from reference TRBV7-9 and TRBJ2-1, is DTGVSQNPRHKITKRGQNVTFRCDPISEHNRLYWYRQTLGQGPEFLTYFQNEAQLEKSRLLSDRFSAERPKGSFSTLEIQRTEQGDSAMYLCASSHQFGTGGNEQFFGPGTRLTVL.

The chain combines TRBV27 with TRBJ2-7; TRBD1 agrees at 10 bases. After removal of 8 bases from V and 3 bases from J, the junction contained 10 bases not matched to a gene. There are 15 residues in the CDR3. Germline CDR1 reads MNHEY; CDR2 reads SMNVEV (reference sequence). This chain's CDR3 is CASQRGQGSGYEQYF. DNA of the CDR3: TGTGCCAGCCAGAGGGGACAGGGGTCTGGCTACGAGCAGTACTTC.

The rearrangement joins TRBV5-1 to TRBJ2-1; D ambiguous. V was shortened by 4 bases and J by 4 bases, with 15 bases between the two germline ends. This CDR3 spans 15 amino acids. Per the germline V gene, CDR1 is SGHRS and CDR2 is YFSETQ. In DNA form, the CDR3 reads TGCGCCAGCAGCACAGACGGTAACCCGTACAATGAGCAGTTCTTC. Translation gives CASSTDGNPYNEQFF.

The chain carries TRBV5-1 and TRBJ2-5; 11 bases are shared with TRBD2. This CDR3 comprises 15 residues. Germline assignment: CDR1 SGHRS and CDR2 YFSETQ. V shed 0 bases and J 4 bases; nucleotides not matched to a gene: 2. This chain's CDR3 is CASSLAGTSGETQYF. As DNA, the CDR3 is TGCGCCAGCAGCTTGGCCGGGACTAGCGGAGAGACCCAGTACTTC.

The chain links TRBV24-1 to TRBJ1-2, with 7 bases aligning to TRBD1. Germline CDR1 and CDR2: KGHDR and SFDVKD. The CDR3 spans 13 residues. The ends lost 3 bases at V and 4 bases at J; junction bases unmatched: 1. The CDR3 bases are TGTGCCACCAGTGATAGGGACAGCTATGGCTACACCTTC. Protein sequence: CATSDRDSYGYTF.

The chain joins TRBV6-5 to TRBJ2-5; 11 bases are a match to TRBD2. This CDR3 has 16 residues. The V and J ends lost 2 bases and 5 bases, in that order; junction bases with no gene match: 7. Per germline, CDR1 MNHEY and CDR2 SVGAGI. The CDR3 here is CASSYPTSGGAETQYF. The CDR3, as DNA: TGTGCCAGCAGTTACCCCACTAGCGGGGGAGCGGAGACCCAGTACTTC.

The CDR3 here is CASSATGDSNQPQHF. The CDR3 DNA reads TGTGCCAGCAGTGCGACAGGGGATAGCAATCAGCCCCAGCATTTT. The rearrangement uses TRBV27 and TRBJ1-5; TRBD1 matches at 8 bases. V shed 5 bases, J shed 0 bases, and the junction held 3 bases outside the gene matches. Germline V gene lookup returns CDR1 MNHEY and CDR2 SMNVEV (reference sequence). CDR3 length: 15 residues.

The rearrangement joins TRBV3-1 (or the pseudogene TRBV3-2) to TRBJ1-1, with 8 bases identical to TRBD1. V lost 5 bases and J lost 3; bases outside the gene matches: 5. This CDR3 spans 14 amino acids. Germline CDR1 reads LGHDT; CDR2 reads YNNKEL (reference sequence). The CDR3 region has the DNA TGTGCCAGCAGCACAGGGGGGAGGGACACTGAAGCTTTCTTT. This codes for CASSTGGRDTEAFF.

The sample holds a few counts of this clone. The chain has TRBV30 and TRBJ1-5; possibly TRBD1 for D (5 bases). Germline assignment: CDR1 GTSNPN and CDR2 SVGIG (reference sequence). This CDR3 spans 16 amino acids. V was cut by 0 bases and J by 1 base, with 13 bases left in between. Here the CDR3 DNA reads TGTGCCTGGAGTGTAAGGGGACTCCGGAGCAATCAGCCCCAGCATTTT. Its protein is CAWSVRGLRSNQPQHF. The complete variable domain, with remaining parts taken from reference TRBV30 and TRBJ1-5, reads SQTIHQWPATLVQPVGSPLSLECTVEGTSNPNLYWYRQAAGRGLQLLFYSVGIGQISSEVPQNLSASRPQDRQFILSSKKLLLSDSGFYLCAWSVRGLRSNQPQHFGDGTRLSIL.

The rearrangement uses TRBV5-4 and TRBJ2-5; 7 nucleotides agree with TRBD2. CDR1 SGHNT and CDR2 YYREEE come from the germline V gene (reference sequence). V shed 1 base, J shed 5 bases, and the junction held 2 bases outside the gene matches. The CDR3 covers 13 residues. CDR3 amino acids: CASSLWGGETQYF. CDR3 nucleotides: TGTGCCAGCAGCTTGTGGGGAGGGGAGACCCAGTACTTC.

This chain joins TRBV7-8 and TRBJ1-2, with D possibly TRBD1 on 6 matching bases. The CDR3 contains 14 residues. V shed 0 bases and J shed 6 bases, with 11 bases lying between them. Germline-derived CDR1 and CDR2 are SGHVS and FQNEAQ. The CDR3 spells CASSLARTVDGYTF. Here the CDR3 DNA reads TGTGCCAGCAGCTTAGCTCGGACAGTCGATGGCTACACCTTC.

The chain carries TRBV21-1 and TRBJ2-7; the table's D gene call, TRBD2, was not cross checked with the DNA. TRBV21-1 is noted as a pseudogene. CDR3 length: 15 amino acids. The CDR3 spells CASSKRTGCSYEQYF. CDR3 sequence (DNA): TGTGCCAGCAGCAAACGAACCGGGTGCTCCTACGAGCAGTACTTC.

V usage is TRBV9 and J usage is TRBJ2-3, with TRBD1 identical over 9 bases. There are 15 residues in the CDR3. The germline V gene has CDR1 SGDLS and CDR2 YYNGEE. V lost 4 bases, J lost 5 bases, and 8 bases stayed unmatched. CDR3 nucleotides: TGTGCCAGCAGCTTATCCGGGACAGGGCTAGATACGCAGTATTTT. Its translation is CASSLSGTGLDTQYF.

The chain links TRBV6-5 to TRBJ2-1; TRBD2 agrees at 9 bases. Trimming at V came to 2 bases and at J to 14 bases, leaving 7 bases not matched to a gene. The CDR3 contains 13 residues. Germline loops: CDR1 MNHEY, CDR2 SVGAGI. DNA of the CDR3: TGTGCCAGCAGTTACGCACTTAGCGGGAGTGAGTTCTTC. This gives the protein CASSYALSGSEFF.

The chain employs TRBV5-1 and TRBJ1-2; D remains ambiguous. V was pared by 0 bases and J by 3 bases, with 6 bases between. This CDR3 region has 13 residues. Per the germline V gene, CDR1 is SGHRS and CDR2 is YFSETQ. The DNA of the CDR3 is TGCGCCAGCAGCTTGGGTGCAGACTATGGCTACACCTTC. Its protein product is CASSLGADYGYTF.

The chain couples TRBV29-1 to TRBJ2-1; D ambiguous. The V end was cut by 2 bases, the J end by 3 bases, with 5 bases between. The CDR3 covers 12 residues. CDR1 is SQVTM and CDR2 is ANQGSEA in the germline V gene. The CDR3 protein is CSVETSYNEQFF. CDR3 in DNA: TGCAGCGTTGAAACGAGCTACAATGAGCAGTTCTTC.